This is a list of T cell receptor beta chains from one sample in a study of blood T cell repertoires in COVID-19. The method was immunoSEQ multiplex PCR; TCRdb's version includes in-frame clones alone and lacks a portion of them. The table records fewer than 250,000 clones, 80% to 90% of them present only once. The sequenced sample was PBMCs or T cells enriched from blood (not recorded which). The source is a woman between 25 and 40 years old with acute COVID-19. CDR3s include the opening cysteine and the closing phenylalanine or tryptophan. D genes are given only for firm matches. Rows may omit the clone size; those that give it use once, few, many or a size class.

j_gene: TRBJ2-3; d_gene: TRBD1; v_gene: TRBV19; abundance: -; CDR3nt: TGTGCCAGTAGTATCACCGGACAGGGCACAGATACGCAGTATTTT; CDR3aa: CASSITGQGTDTQYF
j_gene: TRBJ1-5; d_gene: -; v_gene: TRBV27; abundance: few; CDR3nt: TGTGCCAGCAGTTTAAAACAGGGTGGCAATCAGCCCCAGCATTTT; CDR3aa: CASSLKQGGNQPQHF
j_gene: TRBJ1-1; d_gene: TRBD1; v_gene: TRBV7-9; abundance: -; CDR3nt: TGTGCCAGCAGTTGGGACAGGGAAGCTTTCTTT; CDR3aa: CASSWDREAFF
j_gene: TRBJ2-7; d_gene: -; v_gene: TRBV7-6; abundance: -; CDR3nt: TGTGCCAGCAGCTTGGGGGCGGGGGACTACGAGCAGTACTTC; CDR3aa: CASSLGAGDYEQYF
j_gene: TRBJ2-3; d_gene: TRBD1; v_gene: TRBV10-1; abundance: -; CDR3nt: TGCGCCAGCAGTGAGTCTCAGGGGGCGCCCGCAACAGATACGCAGTATTTT; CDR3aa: CASSESQGAPATDTQYF
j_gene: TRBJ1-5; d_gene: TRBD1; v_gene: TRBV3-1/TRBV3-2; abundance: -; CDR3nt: TGTGCCAGCAGCCAGAGGGGGCCCAATCAGCCCCAGCATTTT; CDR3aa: CASSQRGPNQPQHF
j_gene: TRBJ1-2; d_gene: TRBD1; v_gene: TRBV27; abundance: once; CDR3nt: TGTGCCAGCAGTTTATCGGGCGACAGGGGATACTATGGCTACACCTTC; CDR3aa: CASSLSGDRGYYGYTF
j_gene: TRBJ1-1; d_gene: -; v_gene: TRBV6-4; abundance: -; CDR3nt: TGTGCCAGCAGTAATCAAATGAACACTGAAGCTTTCTTT; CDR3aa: CASSNQMNTEAFF
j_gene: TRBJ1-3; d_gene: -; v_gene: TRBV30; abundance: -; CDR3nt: TGTGCCTGGAGTGTGGGGGGTGGAAACACCATATATTTT; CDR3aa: CAWSVGGGNTIYF
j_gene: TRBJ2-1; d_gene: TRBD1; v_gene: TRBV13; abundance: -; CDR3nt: TGTGCCAGCAGCCCCCCGGACAGGGTCGACTACAATGAGCAGTTCTTC; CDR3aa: CASSPPDRVDYNEQFF
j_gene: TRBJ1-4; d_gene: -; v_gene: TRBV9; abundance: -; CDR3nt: TGTGCCAGCAGCGTGAGGACGGGGGAAAAACTGTTTTTT; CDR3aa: CASSVRTGEKLFF
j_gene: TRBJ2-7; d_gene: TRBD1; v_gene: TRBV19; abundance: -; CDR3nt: TGTGCCAGTAGTGCCGGGACAGGGGTTTTCTACGAGCAGTACTTC; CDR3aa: CASSAGTGVFYEQYF
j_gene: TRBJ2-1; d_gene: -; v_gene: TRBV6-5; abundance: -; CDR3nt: TGTGCCAGCAGTTACCCGGGACTGTACAATGAGCAGTTCTTC; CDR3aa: CASSYPGLYNEQFF
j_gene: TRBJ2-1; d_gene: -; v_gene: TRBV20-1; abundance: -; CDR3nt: TGCAGTGCTAGTACGGGATACTCCTACAATGAGCAGTTCTTC; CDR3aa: CSASTGYSYNEQFF
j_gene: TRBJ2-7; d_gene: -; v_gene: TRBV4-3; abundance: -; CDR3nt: TGCGCCAGCAGCCCGACCCGCGGGGCCTACGAGCAGTACTTC; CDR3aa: CASSPTRGAYEQYF
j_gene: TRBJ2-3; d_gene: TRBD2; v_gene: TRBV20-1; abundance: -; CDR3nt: TGCAGTGCTAGTCTTACTAGCGGCACAGATACGCAGTATTTT; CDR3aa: CSASLTSGTDTQYF
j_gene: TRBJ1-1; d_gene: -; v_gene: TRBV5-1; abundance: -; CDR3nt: TGCGCCAGCAGGGCGGGGGAAATAGCTTTCTTT; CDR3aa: CASRAGEIAFF
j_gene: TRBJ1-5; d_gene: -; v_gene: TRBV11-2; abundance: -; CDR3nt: TGTGCCAGCAGCATAGGGAGGAATCAGCCCCAGCATTTT; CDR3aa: CASSIGRNQPQHF
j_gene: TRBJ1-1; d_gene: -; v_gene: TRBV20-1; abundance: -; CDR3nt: TGCAGTGCTAGTCTACAGGGTGCGTACTCTGAAGCTTTCTTT; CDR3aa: CSASLQGAYSEAFF
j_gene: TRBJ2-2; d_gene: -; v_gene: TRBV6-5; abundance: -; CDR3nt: TGTGCCAGCAGTTACTCGGCTGGGAGGACCGGGGAGCTGTTTTTT; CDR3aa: CASSYSAGRTGELFF
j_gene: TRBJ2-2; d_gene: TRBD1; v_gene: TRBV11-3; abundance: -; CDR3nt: TGTGCCAGCAGCCCCAGACAGGGCTTGCACACCGGGGAGCTGTTTTTT; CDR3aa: CASSPRQGLHTGELFF
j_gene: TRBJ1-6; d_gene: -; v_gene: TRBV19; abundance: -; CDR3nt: TGTGCCAGTAGCAATGGGCCGAGCTCCTATAATTCACCCCTCCACTTT; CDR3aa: CASSNGPSSYNSPLHF
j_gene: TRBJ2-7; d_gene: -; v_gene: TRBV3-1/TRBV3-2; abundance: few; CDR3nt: TGTGCCAGCAGCCAAGATTTGGCTGCTTACGAGCAGTACTTC; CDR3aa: CASSQDLAAYEQYF
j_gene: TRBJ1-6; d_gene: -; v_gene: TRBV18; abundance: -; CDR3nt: TGTGCCAGCTCACCAAGGACTGGAACCAGCCCCTATAATTCACCCCTCCACTTT; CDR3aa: CASSPRTGTSPYNSPLHF
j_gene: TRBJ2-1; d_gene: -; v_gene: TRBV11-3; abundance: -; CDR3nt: TGTGCCAGCAGCTTAGATGGTTCGGGCAATGAGCAGTTCTTC; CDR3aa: CASSLDGSGNEQFF
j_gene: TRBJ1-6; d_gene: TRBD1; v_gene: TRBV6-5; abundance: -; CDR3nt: TGTGCCAGCAGTAAACAGGGGATCTATAATTCACCCCTCCACTTT; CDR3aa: CASSKQGIYNSPLHF
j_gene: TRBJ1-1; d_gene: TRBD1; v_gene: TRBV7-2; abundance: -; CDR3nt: TGTGCCAGCAGCACCAGAGGACAGGGTGCAGCTTTCTTT; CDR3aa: CASSTRGQGAAFF
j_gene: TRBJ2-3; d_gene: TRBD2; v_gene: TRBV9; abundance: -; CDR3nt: TGTGCCAGCAGCGTAAAACTAGCGGGGGGTTCAGATACGCAGTATTTT; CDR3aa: CASSVKLAGGSDTQYF
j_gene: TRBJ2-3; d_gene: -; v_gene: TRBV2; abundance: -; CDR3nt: TGTGCCAGCAGAAAGAACTTACCTAGCACAGATACGCAGTATTTT; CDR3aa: CASRKNLPSTDTQYF
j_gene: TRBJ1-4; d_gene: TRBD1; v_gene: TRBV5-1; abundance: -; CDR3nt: TGCGCCAGCAGCCCCGGACAGGGGGAAAATGAAAAACTGTTTTTT; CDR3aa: CASSPGQGENEKLFF
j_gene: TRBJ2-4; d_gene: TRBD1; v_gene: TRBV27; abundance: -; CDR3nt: TGTGCCAGCAGTTTGGGACAGGAGACCATATGGATTCAGTACTTC; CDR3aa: CASSLGQETIWIQYF
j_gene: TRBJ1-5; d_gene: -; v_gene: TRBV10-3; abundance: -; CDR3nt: TGTGCCACTCATGGAGGGTTCCTCAATCAGCCCCAGCATTTT; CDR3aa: CATHGGFLNQPQHF
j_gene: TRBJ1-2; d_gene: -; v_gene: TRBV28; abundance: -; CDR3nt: TGTGCCAGCAGTTTATGGGGGAAGGGAGGGGCTGATGGCTACACCTTC; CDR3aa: CASSLWGKGGADGYTF
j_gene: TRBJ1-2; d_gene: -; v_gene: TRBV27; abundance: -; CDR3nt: TGTGCCAGCAGCTCAGGGTATGGGAACTATGGCTACACCTTC; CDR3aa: CASSSGYGNYGYTF
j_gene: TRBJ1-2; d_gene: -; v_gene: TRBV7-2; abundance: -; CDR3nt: TGTGCCAGCCAAACGCCAGGGAACTATGGCTACACCTTC; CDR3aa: CASQTPGNYGYTF
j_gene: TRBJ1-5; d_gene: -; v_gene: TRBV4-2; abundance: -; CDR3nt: TGTGCCAGCAGCCAGGCCACAGGGTCCAATCAGCCCCAGCATTTT; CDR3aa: CASSQATGSNQPQHF
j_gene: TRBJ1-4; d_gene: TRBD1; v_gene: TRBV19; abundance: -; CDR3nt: TGTGCCAGTAGTATAGTTCGGACAGGGAGTGAAAAACTGTTTTTT; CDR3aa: CASSIVRTGSEKLFF
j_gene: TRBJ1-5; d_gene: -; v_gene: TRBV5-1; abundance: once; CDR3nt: TGCGCCAGCAGCTTGGCCGGGAATCAACCCCAGCATTTT; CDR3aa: CASSLAGNQPQHF
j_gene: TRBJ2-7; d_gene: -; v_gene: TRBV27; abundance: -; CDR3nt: TGTGCCAGCAGTTTATCGGAGGGATCCTACGAGCAGTACTTC; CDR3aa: CASSLSEGSYEQYF
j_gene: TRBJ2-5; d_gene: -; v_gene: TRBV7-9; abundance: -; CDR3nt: TGTGCCAGCAGCCCGTCGCCGGGACTCAACCTACGGACCCAGTACTTC; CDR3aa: CASSPSPGLNLRTQYF
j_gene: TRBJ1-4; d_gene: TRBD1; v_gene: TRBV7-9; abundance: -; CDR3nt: TGTGCCAGCAGCTTAGGAAGGGGGCGTTTTGAAAAACTGTTTTTT; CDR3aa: CASSLGRGRFEKLFF
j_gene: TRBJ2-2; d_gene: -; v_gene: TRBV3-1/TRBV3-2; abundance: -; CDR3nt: TGTGCCAGCAGCCAAGAACTATCGAACACCGGGGAGCTGTTTTTT; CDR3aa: CASSQELSNTGELFF
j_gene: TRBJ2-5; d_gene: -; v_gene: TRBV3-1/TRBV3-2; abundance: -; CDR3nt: TGTGCCAGCAGCCAAGAGGTCCCTAGCGCCGAGATGAAGACCCAGTACTTC; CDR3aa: CASSQEVPSAEMKTQYF
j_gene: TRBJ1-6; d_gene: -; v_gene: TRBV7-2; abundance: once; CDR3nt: TGTGCCAGCAGCTTCAATGGAGGGAAGAATTCACCCCTCCACTTT; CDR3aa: CASSFNGGKNSPLHF
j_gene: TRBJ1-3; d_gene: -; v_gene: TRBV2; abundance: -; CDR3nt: TGTGCCAGCAGAGGTGGACAGCATGGAAACACCATATATTTT; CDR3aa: CASRGGQHGNTIYF
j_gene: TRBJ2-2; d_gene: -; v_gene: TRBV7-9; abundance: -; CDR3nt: TGTGCCAGCCCAGGGGACGGGGACACATACACCGGGGAGCTGTTTTTT; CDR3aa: CASPGDGDTYTGELFF
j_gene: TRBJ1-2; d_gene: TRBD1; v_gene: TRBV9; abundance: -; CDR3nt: TGTGCCAGCAGCGGGATCCAGGGGGACTATGGCTACACCTTC; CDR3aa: CASSGIQGDYGYTF
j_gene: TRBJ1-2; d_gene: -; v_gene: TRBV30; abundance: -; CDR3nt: TGTGCCTGGAGAGACAGTTATAACTATGGCTACACCTTC; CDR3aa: CAWRDSYNYGYTF
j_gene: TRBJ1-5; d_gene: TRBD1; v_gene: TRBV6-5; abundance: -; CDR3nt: TGTGCCAGCAGCCCGGGACAGCTGAATCAGCCCCAGCATTTT; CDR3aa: CASSPGQLNQPQHF
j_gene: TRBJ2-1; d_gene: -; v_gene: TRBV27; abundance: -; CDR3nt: TGTGCCAGCAGTTTGACGCAGGGGACCTACAATGAGCAGTTCTTC; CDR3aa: CASSLTQGTYNEQFF
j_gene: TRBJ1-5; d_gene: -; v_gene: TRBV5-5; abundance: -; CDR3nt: TGTGCCAGCAGCACCACAGGGATTACCAATCAGCCCCAGCATTTT; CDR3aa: CASSTTGITNQPQHF
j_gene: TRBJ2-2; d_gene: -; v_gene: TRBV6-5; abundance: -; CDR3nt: TGTGCCAGCAGCCCACGGCGGGGGCCCACCGGGGAGCTGTTTTTT; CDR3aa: CASSPRRGPTGELFF
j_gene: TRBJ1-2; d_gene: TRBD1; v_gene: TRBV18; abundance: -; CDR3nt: TGTGCCAGCTCACCACTAGGACAGGACTCTGGTGGCTACACCTTC; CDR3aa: CASSPLGQDSGGYTF